The text below deals with one T cell receptor beta chain. Its antigen remains unknown. Germline V gives CDR1 SEHNR, CDR2 FQNEAQ (reference sequence). Trimming took off 1 base at V and 5 bases at J, with 8 bases between the two ends. This CDR3 contains 13 residues. Vbeta (60) and Jbeta (13) primers were used in the PCR. Original methodology: A follow-up analysis tallied tens of millions of unique TCR beta chains, roughly 11 million shared. The assay was immunoSEQ multiplex PCR, and TCRdb's table has in-frame clones only and misses some. For V, J and clone size, that table is used; D and trimming come from the DNA. The repertoire holds 100,000 or so clones, with under 85% as singletons. The sample is drawn from a study of cytomegalovirus exposure and HLA in healthy donors. In the study overall: The roughly 120 million unique TCR beta sequences, from about 179 million T cells, were found by an earlier analysis. Study conclusions and caveats: Across donors, most TCRs were seen rarely, yet some public ones were widespread. It emerged from a later analysis that several of the most significant clusters appeared to be linked to common viral pathogens.

The V call is TRBV7-9, the J call TRBJ1-1; D is undetermined. This sequence was found in a woman aged 40 to 50 in good health and CMV-seronegative. The sequencing input was PBMCs. As DNA, the CDR3 is TGTGCCAGCAGCTTAGACGGGATAACTGAAGCTTTCTTT. Amino acid sequence: CASSLDGITEAFF.